This T cell receptor beta chain derives from a study of shared clonotypes between healthy human individuals (dated by TCRdb to 2020 to 2022). With respect to the entire study: A couple of women and a few men aged 18 to 49 years were included in the cohort. Libraries were prepared and TCR repertoires were sequenced by different laboratories using diverse techniques, in order to increase sequencing depth and limit assay-specific biases. Per donor, leukapheresis produced somewhere between about 0.94 and 9.5 billion PBMCs. For each donor, three plates each were used for CD4 naive and CD4 memory, two plates were used for CD8 naive, and one plate was used for CD8 memory. Blood TCR repertoires of roughly 5 healthy adults were deeply sequenced to estimate repertoire size and the extent of clonotype sharing between individuals. On the study overall, not on this receptor specifically: Pairwise subsampling led to the expectation that sequencing depth would affect the degree of clonotype sharing among donors. The small number of donors limited the genetic and exposure-history diversity represented. Compared with non-shared clonotypes, clonotypes shared by all four sorted-subset donors had higher generation probabilities. Incomplete sequencing was indicated by rarefaction of sorted-subset datasets, despite the large sequencing depth. Naive subsets generally had larger estimated clonotype richness than memory subsets did. Sampling was restricted to blood, and TCR repertoires in tissue are likely to differ from TCR repertoires in blood. Across a few donors, roughly 5.1% of naive CD4, around 3.5% of naive CD8, approximately 2.5% of memory CD4, and approximately 0.4% of memory CD8 clonotypes were shared.

Using the deep immunoSEQ assay, multiplex PCR amplified TCR CDR3 regions from genomic DNA. Genomic DNA extracted from each cell subset was distributed evenly over all wells of several immunoSEQ 96-well plates, and each plate served as one replicate. For sorted subsets, each replicate PCR was loaded with roughly 200 ng genomic DNA, equivalent to 32,000 or so T cell genomes. Purified libraries were measured with a Qubit 3.0 fluorometer, size-checked on a Bioanalyzer 2100, and measured again with the KAPA Library Quantification kit. Every immunoSEQ 96-well plate was sequenced on a separate single-read 150-cycle Illumina NextSeq 550 flow cell. The study's own analysis went as follows. Because the immunoSEQ output held only junctional sequences and lacked quality scores, the filtering could not match the filtering applied to full-length reads. To assign V/J genes and CDR3, sequences were annotated using PyIR, a Python wrapper for IgBLAST v1.9, with IMGT germline references. Reads were filtered out if the reads had weak V/J assignments (E-value above 1e-6), no CDR3, stop codons, out-of-frame junctions, or ambiguous translated residues. V3J clonotypes were defined as sequences sharing the same inferred V gene, J gene, and CDR3 amino acid sequence. The percentage overlap between two repertoires was calculated by dividing the number of shared unique clonotypes by the size of the smaller repertoire. RTK rarefaction, the Chao1 estimator, and Recon v2.1 estimates of unobserved clonotypes were used to assess repertoire richness. For all TCRbeta clonotypes obtained by the gDNA method from a few donors, generation probabilities were computed with OLGA. Sourced from immuneACCESS, this table was stored by TCRdb with only in-frame sequences that have V and J called. A share of the clones is absent; for the studies checked, an unresolved V gene accounts for under half, and the remainder has no known explanation. The DNA was the basis for D and trimming; V, J and clone size are from that table. In all, the sample holds under 2.5 million clones, and under 95% of those were seen once. 0.37% of the sample is in the top ten clones.

The donors were healthy, HIV-negative adults who had no recently reported acute infections or vaccinations. Every donor was a Caucasian adult residing in Nashville, Tennessee, USA. CD4+ T cells were enriched through magnetic negative selection, after which naive cells were positively selected on CD45RA and the remaining negative fraction served as the memory subset. Blood was obtained by leukapheresis, after which PBMCs were separated by Ficoll-Histopaque density gradient centrifugation and cryopreserved in liquid nitrogen vapor phase. Purity and quantity of every magnetically sorted T cell population were checked by analytical flow cytometry. Genomic DNA was isolated from each sorted fraction and quantified by UV absorbance on a Nanodrop 2000c. On this clone: Its target antigen remains unknown. This may stem from a read error, because a much larger clone lies one nucleotide away.

Sequencing was done on a sample of naive CD4+ T cells from PBMCs. Reading the label with the study, this specimen's cell subset or site is: CD45RA+ positively selected. This TCR came from a man younger than 30 in good health. Some clones in this sample may be carry-over from other donors' samples.

The DNA sequence follows: TGTGCCAGCAGTAACAGGGACACCGGGGAGCTGTTTTTT. This gives the protein CASSNRDTGELFF. The chain is encoded by TRBV27 joined to TRBJ2-2, with a tentative D gene TRBD1 over 6 matching bases. Sequences MNHEY (CDR1) and SMNVEV (CDR2) are obtained from the germline V gene (reference sequence). The junction carries 7 bases between V and J, which are trimmed by 5 bases and 3 bases respectively. Reading from cysteine to phenylalanine, the CDR3 counts 13 amino acids. Of all the DNA, just the CDR3 is kept, 39 bases in frame from base 1.